Below, 14 T cell receptor beta chains from the same sample are listed, as sequenced in a study of vaccination effects on CD4 cells after COVID-19. Their cognate antigens are unknown. Method: immunoSEQ multiplex PCR; TCRdb's copy keeps in-frame clones and lacks some. The data show tens of thousands of clones, with around 73% seen just once and 1.2% held by the top ten. Antigen-specific CD4+ T cell clonotypes were called by their expansion after viral peptide-pool culture in ViraFEST. Following a 10-day culture, CD4+ T cells were purified. It was two doses of either the BNT162b2 or mRNA-1273 vaccine that participants received. The sample here was CD4+ T cells from PBMCs cultured with HCoV-229E spike peptides, taken after COVID-19 vaccination. These receptor sequences come from a human donor who received a COVID-19 vaccine.

The V and J genes are TRBV4-1 and TRBJ1-5, with D unresolved. Germline V lookup: CDR1 MGHRA, CDR2 YSYEKL. The CDR3 extends over 16 amino acids. V lost 3 bases to trimming and J lost 0 bases, with 12 bases between them. CDR3 DNA sequence: TGCGCCAGCAGCCAGTTCCTTTTTAATAGCAATCAGCCCCAGCATTTT. This encodes CASSQFLFNSNQPQHF.

In DNA, the CDR3 is TGTGCCACCAGTGTTGGGACAGCGGCGCGAGAGACCCAGTACTTC. This encodes CATSVGTAARETQYF. The chain recombines TRBV24-1 with TRBJ2-5, with 7 bases that match TRBD1. The CDR3 sequence is 15 residues long. Germline trimming cut 5 bases from V and 4 bases from J; bases unmatched to any gene: 9. The germline gives CDR1 KGHDR, CDR2 SFDVKD.

The rearrangement links TRBV15 to TRBJ2-7, with TRBD1 as a possible D gene (5 bases). The CDR3 has 12 residues. The germline gives CDR1 LNHNV, CDR2 YYDKDF (reference sequence). Trimming pared 1 base from V and 6 bases from J, leaving 7 bases between. The chain's CDR3 is CATSRAGPEQYV. As DNA, the CDR3 is TGTGCCACCAGCAGAGCAGGGCCCGAGCAGTACGTC.

The V gene is TRBV27, the J gene TRBJ1-1; 8 nucleotides line up with TRBD1. The CDR3 consists of 16 residues. The V and J ends lost 4 bases and 0 bases, in that order; junction bases with no gene match: 7. From germline, CDR1 is MNHEY and CDR2 SMNVEV (reference sequence). CDR3 sequence (DNA): TGTGCCAGCAGTTCAACCCGACAGGGGCTGAACACTGAAGCTTTCTTT. It yields the protein CASSSTRQGLNTEAFF.

The rearrangement uses TRBV6-2 or TRBV6-3 and TRBJ1-1; TRBD1 matches 7 bases. Germline V lookup: CDR1 MNHEY, CDR2 SVGEGT. With 5 bases clipped from V and 3 bases from J, the junction kept 12 bases outside the gene matches. The CDR3 loop spans 16 amino acids. The CDR3 region has the DNA TGTGCCAGCAGTACGCTCAGGGGGTCGACGGACACTGAAGCTTTCTTT. Translating it yields CASSTLRGSTDTEAFF.

The chain joins TRBV5-5 to TRBJ1-2; no clear D gene. Germline V lookup: CDR1 SGHKS, CDR2 YYEKEE (reference sequence). V lost 2 bases and J lost 2, with 7 bases in between. The CDR3 runs 13 residues. CDR3 coding DNA: TGTGCCAGCAGCTTTCAGGTCAACTATGGCTACACCTTC. Translation: CASSFQVNYGYTF.

This chain uses TRBV19 with TRBJ1-1; D gene ambiguous. CDR1 is LNHDA, CDR2 SQIVND, per germline (reference sequence). The CDR3 length is 12 residues. V was pared by 3 bases and J by 10 bases, with 12 bases between. The DNA for the CDR3 is TGTGCCAGTAGTATTGGCGGAGGAGGAGCTTTCTTT. The encoded protein is CASSIGGGGAFF.

A single count supports this clone. The CDR3 DNA reads as TGTGCCAGCAGTTCTTCTGGCAGGGTGAACACTGAAGCTTTCTTT. Its translation: CASSSSGRVNTEAFF. The rearrangement uses TRBV27 and TRBJ1-1, with a possible D match to TRBD1 (5 bases). Trimming stripped 4 bases from V and 0 bases from J, with 12 bases between. Germline CDR1 reads MNHEY; CDR2 reads SMNVEV (reference sequence). CDR3 length equals 15 residues.

The rearrangement links TRBV19 to TRBJ1-4, with a tentative D call TRBD1 (5 bases). Trimming removed 3 bases at V and 3 bases at J, with 11 bases between. Germline assignment: CDR1 LNHDA and CDR2 SQIVND (reference sequence). The CDR3 is made up of 15 amino acids. In nucleotides, the CDR3 is TGTGCCAGTAGTATGTGGGCAGGGTCTAATGAAAAACTGTTTTTT. It yields the protein CASSMWAGSNEKLFF.

This clone was seen just once. The rearrangement uses TRBV6-5 and TRBJ2-7; the match to TRBD1 covers 7 bases. The CDR3 contains 14 residues. The germline V gene has CDR1 MNHEY and CDR2 SVGAGI. J lost 4 bases, V lost 7 bases, and 10 bases had no gene match. CDR3 coding DNA: TGTGCCAGCACTCAGCCGGGACAGATTTACGAGCAGTACGTC. Protein product: CASTQPGQIYEQYV.

The chain has TRBV25-1 and TRBJ1-2, with D hard to call. Deletions cut 6 bases from V and 8 bases from J, with 25 bases between. The germline V gene encodes CDR1 MGHDK and CDR2 SYGVNS. The CDR3 runs 16 residues. In DNA, the CDR3 is TGTGCCAGCAGCTCTCCCGGGCCCTCCTTTTTAAGGGGCTACACCTTC. Translating gives CASSSPGPSFLRGYTF.

The chain uses TRBV4-1 and TRBJ1-1; D call uncertain. The CDR3 is 15 amino acids. Germline CDR1 reads MGHRA; CDR2 reads YSYEKL. Between the trimmed V and J ends, which lost 2 bases and 1 base, there was a span of 11 bases. The chain's CDR3 is CASSQFPGSNTEAFF. As DNA, the CDR3 is TGCGCCAGCAGCCAATTTCCGGGATCGAACACTGAAGCTTTCTTT.

The rearrangement joins TRBV15 to TRBJ1-5, with D possibly matching TRBD1 (6 bases). Germline V gives CDR1 LNHNV, CDR2 YYDKDF (reference sequence). The V gene lost 0 bases and the J gene lost 2 bases, with 11 bases spanning the gap. The CDR3 runs to 16 residues. CDR3 amino acids: CATSRDRGGGNQPQHF. In nucleotides, the CDR3 is TGTGCCACCAGCAGAGACAGGGGAGGGGGCAATCAGCCCCAGCATTTT.

This clone was recorded a few times. This chain uses TRBV2 with TRBJ1-5, with 11 positions matching TRBD1. The CDR3 is 16 amino acids. V gave up 6 bases and J gave up 6 bases; unmatched junction bases: 10. Per germline, CDR1 SNHLY and CDR2 FYNNEI. CDR3 amino acids: CASSLFWTGGSQPQHF. CDR3 in DNA: TGTGCCAGCAGCCTTTTCTGGACAGGGGGCAGTCAGCCCCAGCATTTT.